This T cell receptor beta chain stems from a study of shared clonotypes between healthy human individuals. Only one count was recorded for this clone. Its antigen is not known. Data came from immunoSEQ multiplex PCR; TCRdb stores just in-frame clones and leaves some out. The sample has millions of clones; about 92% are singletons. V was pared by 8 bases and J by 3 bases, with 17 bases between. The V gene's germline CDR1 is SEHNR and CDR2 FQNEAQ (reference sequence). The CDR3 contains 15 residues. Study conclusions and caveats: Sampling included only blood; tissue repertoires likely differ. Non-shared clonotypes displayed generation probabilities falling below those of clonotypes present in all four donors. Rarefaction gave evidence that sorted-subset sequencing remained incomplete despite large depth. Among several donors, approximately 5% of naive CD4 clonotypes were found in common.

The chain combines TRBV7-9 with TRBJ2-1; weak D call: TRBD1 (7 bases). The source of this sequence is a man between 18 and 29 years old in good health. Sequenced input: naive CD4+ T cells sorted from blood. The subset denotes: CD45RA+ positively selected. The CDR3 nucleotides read TGTGCCAGCGGCCAGGGGGGAATGGGCTACAATGAGCAGTTCTTC. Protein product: CASGQGGMGYNEQFF.